A single sample gave rise to the 14 T cell receptor beta chains below, sequenced in a study of blood T cell repertoires in COVID-19. Assay: immunoSEQ multiplex PCR; the TCRdb copy retains only in-frame clones and omits some. The sample comprises roughly 120,000 clones, under 85% of which are singletons, and 12% rests with the top ten. The sequenced sample consisted of peripheral blood. The receptors stem from a woman aged 55-75 years with acute or convalescent COVID-19.

The rearrangement links TRBV10-3 to TRBJ1-3; 7 bases align to TRBD1. The length of the CDR3 is 14 residues. The germline gives CDR1 ENHRY, CDR2 SYGVKD. Trimming took 7 bases from V and 7 from J; bases not matched to a gene: 10. The CDR3 nucleotides are TGTGCCATCAATGGTGAGGGGGCAATGAACACCATATATTTT. Encoded protein: CAINGEGAMNTIYF.

The V and J genes are TRBV5-1 and TRBJ2-3; the D gene is possibly TRBD1 (5 bases). CDR1 is SGHRS, CDR2 YFSETQ, per germline. This CDR3 spans 16 amino acids. Trimming shortened V by 3 bases and J by 0 bases, and 14 bases separated the two germline ends. In DNA form, the CDR3 reads TGCGCCAGCAGCTCGAATACAGGCTCTAGCACAGATACGCAGTATTTT. Amino acids: CASSSNTGSSTDTQYF.

CDR3 in amino acids: CASGQGPVGYTF. CDR3 in DNA: TGTGCCAGCGGACAGGGCCCCGTGGGCTACACCTTC. The gene calls are TRBV7-9 and TRBJ1-2; 8 nucleotides agree with TRBD1. The CDR3 runs to 12 residues. J gave up 8 bases and V 8 bases, and 7 bases lay outside the gene matches. CDR1 is SEHNR and CDR2 is FQNEAQ in the germline V gene (reference sequence).

This clone was detected a few times. The chain couples TRBV6-5 to TRBJ2-3, with TRBD1 matching 7 bases. Trimming removed 6 bases from V and 4 bases from J; junction bases left unmatched: 7. CDR3 length: 14 amino acids. Per germline, CDR1 MNHEY and CDR2 SVGAGI. The CDR3 loop reads CASRPYTGADTQYF. The DNA for the CDR3 is TGTGCCAGCAGACCCTACACAGGGGCAGATACGCAGTATTTT.

J is TRBJ2-3 and V is TRBV5-1; TRBD1 is a possible D gene (5 bases). CDR3 length equals 17 residues. The V gene's germline CDR1 is SGHRS and CDR2 YFSETQ. With 7 bases removed from V and 3 bases from J, the gap between germline ends came to 24 bases. The CDR3 loop reads CASSQWGRGVGTDTQYF. The CDR3 DNA sequence: TGCGCCAGCTCCCAGTGGGGCCGAGGAGTTGGGACAGATACGCAGTATTTT.

The chain combines TRBV29-1 with TRBJ1-2, with TRBD1 identical over 8 bases. The length of the CDR3 is 13 residues. The V gene's germline CDR1 is SQVTM and CDR2 ANQGSEA. V gave up 6 bases and J gave up 4 bases; unmatched junction bases: 7. CDR3 nucleotides: TGCAGCGTAGATGGGACAGGATTCTATGGCTACACCTTC. The encoded protein is CSVDGTGFYGYTF.

This rearrangement joins TRBV7-2 to TRBJ1-2; 7 positions match TRBD1. The trim removed 6 bases at V and 3 bases at J, leaving 10 bases unmatched. This CDR3 has 15 amino acids. Per the germline V gene, CDR1 is SGHTA and CDR2 is FQGNSA. CDR3 in DNA: TGTGCCAGCAGGCGAACACAGGGGCAGGACTATGGCTACACCTTC. It codes for CASRRTQGQDYGYTF.

The chain couples TRBV2 to TRBJ1-6; D ambiguous. The V gene lost 8 bases and the J gene lost 6 bases, with 8 bases spanning the gap. Germline CDR1 and CDR2: SNHLY and FYNNEI. The CDR3 consists of 12 residues. The CDR3, as DNA: TGTGCCAGCCGAGAGGCTAATTCACCCCTCCACTTT. This encodes CASREANSPLHF.

The J gene is TRBJ2-7, the V gene TRBV2; 10 positions match TRBD2. V shed 6 bases and J 2 bases; nucleotides not matched to a gene: 4. This CDR3 is 14 amino acids long. Germline V gene data show CDR1 as SNHLY and CDR2 as FYNNEI. CDR3 sequence reads: CASSDTSGAYEQYF. The CDR3 nucleotides read TGTGCCAGCAGCGACACTAGCGGGGCCTACGAGCAGTACTTC.

The V gene is TRBV5-5, the J gene TRBJ2-6; TRBD1 agrees at 9 bases. The CDR3 is made up of 17 amino acids. Germline lookup yields CDR1 SGHKS and CDR2 YYEKEE (reference sequence). The trim removed 2 bases at V and 0 bases at J, leaving 3 bases unmatched. For the CDR3, the DNA is TGTGCCAGCAGCTTTCGACAGGGGGTCTCTGGGGCCAACGTCCTGACTTTC. Amino acids: CASSFRQGVSGANVLTF.

Regarding this clone: Other DNA sequences in the sample encode the same CDR3. V usage is TRBV29-1 and J usage is TRBJ2-3; 9 nucleotides align to TRBD1. After removal of 4 bases from V and 5 bases from J, the junction contained 1 base not matched to a gene. The CDR3 spans 12 residues. The germline V gene encodes CDR1 SQVTM and CDR2 ANQGSEA. CDR3 residues: CSVGQGGDTQYF. The DNA of the CDR3 is TGCAGCGTTGGACAGGGGGGAGATACGCAGTATTTT.

This chain joins TRBV7-6 and TRBJ2-1; D uncertain. Germline V gives CDR1 SGHVS, CDR2 FNYEAQ. Trimming took off 1 base at V and 0 bases at J, with 10 bases between the two ends. This CDR3 spans 16 amino acids. The CDR3 DNA sequence: TGTGCCAGCAGCTTAGGGGCTCAAAGCTCCTACAATGAGCAGTTCTTC. This gives the protein CASSLGAQSSYNEQFF.

In this sample, this clone turned up a few times. The chain uses TRBV30 and TRBJ1-3; D unclear. Germline-derived CDR1 and CDR2 are GTSNPN and SVGIG (reference sequence). Trimming stripped 1 base from V and 4 bases from J, with 11 bases between. CDR3 length: 14 amino acids. The CDR3 loop reads CAWSGRLSGNTIYF. The DNA for the CDR3 is TGTGCCTGGAGTGGGAGGTTGTCCGGAAACACCATATATTTT.

V is TRBV7-9 and J is TRBJ1-5; TRBD1 might be the D (6 bases). The length of the CDR3 is 14 residues. The V gene's germline CDR1 is SEHNR and CDR2 FQNEAQ (reference sequence). V was cut by 5 bases and J by 3 bases, with 11 bases left in between. In DNA form, the CDR3 reads TGTGCCAGCAGCCAGGACAGCTCCAATCAGCCCCAGCATTTT. Translating gives CASSQDSSNQPQHF. The full variable domain, with the rest looked up from reference TRBV7-9 and TRBJ1-5, is DTGVSQNPRHKITKRGQNVTFRCDPISEHNRLYWYRQTLGQGPEFLTYFQNEAQLEKSRLLSDRFSAERPKGSFSTLEIQRTEQGDSAMYLCASSQDSSNQPQHFGDGTRLSIL.